Included here is one T cell receptor (beta chain) sequence, with context. Its specificity is unknown. HIV-positive participants all received treatment in the United States. This record belongs to a study of long-term antiretroviral therapy in people with HIV. The study, taken as a whole, reports: Comparison with controls showed narrower CDR3 length ranges in HIV repertoires.

The germline V gene has CDR1 MGHRA and CDR2 YSYEKL. This CDR3 comprises 15 residues. The V and J ends lost 3 bases and 4 bases respectively, with 13 bases between them. Survey level was the resolution at which the v3.0 immunoSEQ assay ran. The data were produced by immunoSEQ multiplex PCR, yet TCRdb's version contains in-frame clones alone and is incomplete. The repertoire consists of 25,000 to 30,000 clones, with approximately 90% occurring once and the leading ten covering 3.6%. The sequence was collected from a young woman with HIV. This specimen consisted of unsorted PBMCs, obtained 1.8 years after starting antiretroviral therapy. The chain recombines TRBV4-1 with TRBJ1-5; D remains unclear. The CDR3 bases are TGCGCCAGCAGCCACGCCCGTGGTCCGAATCAGCCCCAGCATTTT. It yields the protein CASSHARGPNQPQHF.